This TCR beta chain was sequenced during a study of patients and donors after allogeneic stem cell transplantation. Per germline, CDR1 SGHVS and CDR2 FNYEAQ. The CDR3 spans 15 residues. V shed 1 base, J shed 2 bases, and the junction held 3 bases outside the gene matches. Via MiXCR, TCRdb re-called the RT-PCR reads, giving one row per CDR3 protein. This repertoire shows roughly 880,000 distinct CDR3 sequences, roughly 18% found once; its top ten account for around 6%. V and J are TRBV7-6 and TRBJ2-3; 7 bases align to TRBD2. This sequence was found in a human donor who was either an allogeneic HSCT recipient or a stem cell or donor lymphocyte infusion donor (not recorded which). It is not recorded whose cells these are; they may come from a transplant donor. Sequencing was carried out using blood, either unsorted or a sorted T cell fraction (not recorded which). The CDR3 spells CASSLVGTITDTQYF. The CDR3 coding sequence is TGTGCCAGCAGCTTAGTCGGGACTATCACAGATACGCAGTATTTT.